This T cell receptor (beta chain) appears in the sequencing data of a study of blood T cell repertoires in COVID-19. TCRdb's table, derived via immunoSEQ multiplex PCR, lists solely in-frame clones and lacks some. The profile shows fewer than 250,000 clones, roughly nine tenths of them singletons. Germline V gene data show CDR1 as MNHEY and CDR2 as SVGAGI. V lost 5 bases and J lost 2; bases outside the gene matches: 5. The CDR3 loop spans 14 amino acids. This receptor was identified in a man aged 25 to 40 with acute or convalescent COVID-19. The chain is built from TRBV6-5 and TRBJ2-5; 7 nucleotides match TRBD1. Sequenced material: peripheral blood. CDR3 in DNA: TGTGCCAGCAGTACCGGGACAGAACAAGAGACCCAGTACTTC. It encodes CASSTGTEQETQYF.